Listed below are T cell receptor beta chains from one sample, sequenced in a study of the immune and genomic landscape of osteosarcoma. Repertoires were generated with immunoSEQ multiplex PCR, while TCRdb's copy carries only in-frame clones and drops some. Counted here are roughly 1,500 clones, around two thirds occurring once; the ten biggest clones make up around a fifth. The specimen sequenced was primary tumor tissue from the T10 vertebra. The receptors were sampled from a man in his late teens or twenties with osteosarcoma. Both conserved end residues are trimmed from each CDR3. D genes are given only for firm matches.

CDR3aa: ASSSGLRGYEQY
v_gene: TRBV7-9
d_gene: .

CDR3aa: ASSFGLAAAYEQY
v_gene: TRBV5-1
d_gene: TRBD2

CDR3aa: ASSLRWATDTQY
v_gene: TRBV27
d_gene: .

CDR3aa: ASSPVGDQPQH
v_gene: TRBV9
d_gene: .

CDR3aa: ASSGQGLYNEQF
v_gene: TRBV2
d_gene: TRBD1

CDR3aa: ASSQRRAGSPLH
v_gene: TRBV27
d_gene: .

CDR3aa: ASSLAPGQGTL
v_gene: TRBV7-2
d_gene: TRBD1

CDR3aa: ASSLETGRLALYEQY
v_gene: TRBV5-5
d_gene: TRBD1

CDR3aa: ASSYRDRGEQY
v_gene: TRBV6-5
d_gene: TRBD1

CDR3aa: ASSLAGTEKLF
v_gene: TRBV7-9
d_gene: .

CDR3aa: SVEGQGNNEQF
v_gene: TRBV29-1
d_gene: TRBD1

CDR3aa: ASSEGLNAYNEQF
v_gene: TRBV2
d_gene: .

CDR3aa: ASSLPGEHGYT
v_gene: TRBV5-6
d_gene: .

CDR3aa: ASRQRSSEASKNEQF
v_gene: TRBV21-1
d_gene: .

CDR3aa: ASSLSGASRSYEQY
v_gene: TRBV27
d_gene: .

CDR3aa: ASSLRRGGPVGETQY
v_gene: TRBV9
d_gene: .

CDR3aa: ASSPGGNSPLH
v_gene: TRBV10-1
d_gene: .

CDR3aa: ASSEDRSNEQF
v_gene: TRBV5-4
d_gene: .

CDR3aa: ASSYEDRGLEAF
v_gene: TRBV6-5
d_gene: TRBD1